This TCR beta chain stems from a study of CD8 T cells in ankylosing spondylitis. This clonotype has ten or more counts. Its target is not known. Each CDR3 protein is one row after TCRdb ran MiXCR on the 5' RACE reads. The repertoire holds 200,000 to 300,000 distinct CDR3 sequences, around 9.2% seen once, with about 6.5% in the top ten. Points from the study as a whole: From matched ankylosing spondylitis synovial fluid, disease-linked clones were reportedly recovered at significantly enriched levels.

This CDR3 has 13 amino acids. Germline-derived CDR1 and CDR2 are DFQATT and SNEGSKA (reference sequence). The chain uses TRBV20-1 and TRBJ2-2, with 11 nucleotides matching TRBD1. Sequencing was performed on blood, either unsorted or a sorted T cell fraction (not recorded which). This sequence was found in a male donor with ankylosing spondylitis or in good health (not recorded which). The chain's CDR3 is CSLRDRGDGELFF. The CDR3 region has the DNA TGCAGCCTCCGGGACAGGGGGGACGGGGAGCTGTTTTTT.